This paragraph reports one T cell receptor beta chain. The identical CDR3 is also encoded by other nucleotide sequences in the sample. The sample is drawn from a study of Ad26.COV2.S vaccination and SARS-CoV-2 variants. CDR1 is SGHAT, CDR2 FQNNGV, per germline. Between the trimmed V and J ends, which lost 3 bases and 2 bases, there was a span of 7 bases. The CDR3 spans 14 residues. The assay was immunoSEQ multiplex PCR, and TCRdb's table has in-frame clones only and misses some. Counted here are 380,000 or so clones, about four fifths occurring once; the ten biggest clones make up about 8%. Treatment: some 19 received Ad26.COV2.S at low or high dose, single or two shots; 5 received placebo; per-sample allocation not given. Material that was analyzed had been drawn on day 63 after the first vaccine or placebo injection. Donation was by an adult aged 18-55 years who was in Boston.

This chain connects TRBV11-2 to TRBJ2-2, with a possible D match to TRBD2 (6 bases). The sequence derives from a person between 18 and 65 years old who received the Ad26.COV2.S COVID-19 vaccine or a placebo. The sample was peripheral blood, taken in a trial of Ad26.COV2.S vaccine versus placebo. CDR3 sequence (DNA): TGTGCCAGCAGCTTGGGACTTAACACCGGGGAGCTGTTTTTT. Translation: CASSLGLNTGELFF.